The 2 T cell receptor beta chains given below trace back to one sample, sequenced in a study of blood T cells in healthy people across ages. Primed by a sample-barcoded 5' primer and a J-beta primer mix, a second PCR proceeded for roughly 6 to 12 cycles. TCRdb redid the calling of the 5' RACE reads with MiXCR, one entry per CDR3 protein. Here the sample spans roughly 1,500,000 distinct CDR3 sequences, about 40% being singletons. The sequenced sample was blood. These receptors originate from a woman aged 18-29 years in good health.

The rearrangement uses TRBV11-1 and TRBJ2-6, with TRBD1 matching over 10 bases. This CDR3 region has 21 residues. Losses at the gene ends were 5 bases for V and 3 bases for J; bases not matched to a gene: 19. CDR1 and CDR2 (germline): SGHAT, FQDESV (reference sequence). DNA for the CDR3: TGTGCCAGCAGCACATGGGGGGGAGGAGGGACAGGGGCTAGTGGGGCCAACGTCCTGACTTTC. Translation gives CASSTWGGGGTGASGANVLTF.

The table lists this clonotype with many counts. The gene calls are TRBV10-3 and TRBJ2-5, with D possibly being TRBD1 (6 bases). This CDR3 comprises 14 residues. Trimming stripped 6 bases from V and 2 bases from J, with 13 bases between. Germline V lookup: CDR1 ENHRY, CDR2 SYGVKD. Here the CDR3 reads CAIRGGTPQETQYF. As DNA, the CDR3 is TGTGCCATCAGAGGGGGTACCCCTCAAGAGACCCAGTACTTC.